Sample share makes the clone carrying this TCR beta chain medium-sized. Multiplex touch-down PCR with TRB-A/B primers amplified rearranged V-D-J TRB sequences. TCRdb reanalysed the multiplex PCR reads using MiXCR and keeps one entry per CDR3 protein. The sample holds 4,000 to 5,500 distinct CDR3 sequences, 21% seen once. This specimen belongs to a study of T cell repertoires in aging, cancer and after chemotherapy. Peripheral blood genomic DNA, not sorted cells or RNA, was the template. V lost 3 bases and J 5 bases, leaving 16 bases between the germline ends. The CDR3 is made up of 16 amino acids. The germline CDR1 and CDR2 sequences are ENHRY and SYGVKD.

The sequenced sample consisted of blood. The V gene is TRBV10-3, the J gene TRBJ2-2, with D possibly called TRBD1 or TRBD2 (6 bases each). This clonotype originated in a human donor with a blood cancer. As DNA, the CDR3 is TGTGCCATCAGTGACCGCGTGGGGGGCGGAACCGGGGAGCTGTTTTTT. Its protein is CAISDRVGGGTGELFF.